Listed below are T cell receptor beta chains from one sample, sequenced in a study of tumor-infiltrating lymphocytes in primary liver carcinoma. TCRdb independently ran MiXCR on the multiplex PCR reads; one entry per CDR3 protein. Of hundreds of thousands of distinct CDR3 sequences listed, about 50% are singletons. The sequenced sample was peripheral blood. The receptors derive from a young woman with primary liver carcinoma and hepatitis B virus infection. The CDR3 runs from the conserved cysteine through the conserved F or W. Each record gives: D gene, V gene, J gene, clone size, CDR3 protein, CDR3 DNA. The D gene is left open where the match is weak. Size tells how often a clone was seen (once, few, many) or the class of an expanded clone, and some rows leave it out.

NA,TRBV4-1,TRBJ1-6,NA,CASSHLGRSGSHLHF,TGCGCCAGCAGCCACCTAGGGAGAAGTGGTTCACACCTCCACTTT
NA,TRBV30,TRBJ2-2,NA,CAWSLVTGEPFF,TGTGCCTGGAGTTTGGTTACCGGGGAGCCGTTTTTT
TRBD2,TRBV9,TRBJ2-1,NA,CASSVSKGGMYNEQFF,TGTGCCAGCAGCGTCTCTAAGGGAGGGATGTACAATGAGCAGTTCTTC
NA,TRBV11-2,TRBJ2-1,NA,CASSLDSGRYNEYFF,TGTGCCAGCAGCTTAGACAGCGGTAGATACAATGAGTACTTCTTC
NA,TRBV28,TRBJ2-1,NA,CASGSVYNGQFF,TGTGCCAGCGGGAGTGTCTACAATGGGCAGTTCTTC
NA,TRBV30,TRBJ1-6,NA,CDWSVTAGSNSPLHF,TGTGACTGGAGTGTAACGGCCGGCAGTAATTCACCCCTCCACTTT
TRBD2,TRBV12-3/TRBV12-4,TRBJ2-2,NA,CASIRSGKATEELFF,TGTGCCAGTATCCGAAGCGGGAAGGCCACCGAGGAGCTGTTTTTT
NA,TRBV6-2/TRBV6-3,TRBJ2-1,many,CASSDGDEQFF,TGTGCCAGCAGTGACGGCGATGAGCAGTTCTTC
NA,TRBV10-3,TRBJ1-5,many,CAISESQTGAGQPQHF,TGTGCCATCAGTGAGTCTCAGACAGGCGCGGGTCAGCCCCAGCATTTT
NA,TRBV4-2,TRBJ2-1,many,CASSRSHEQFF,TGTGCCAGCAGCCGGAGCCATGAGCAGTTCTTC
NA,TRBV6-6,TRBJ1-1,few,CASSQRTEAFF,TGTGCCAGCAGCCAAAGGACTGAAGCTTTCTTT
TRBD2,TRBV11-3,TRBJ2-3,many,CASSFRLAGGITDTQYF,TGTGCCAGCAGCTTTCGCCTAGCGGGAGGGATCACAGATACGCAGTATTTT
NA,TRBV11-3,TRBJ2-7,NA,CASSSRSAGDEQYF,TGTGCCAGCAGCTCACGGAGCGCTGGTGACGAGCAGTACTTC
TRBD1,TRBV4-3,TRBJ1-5,many,CASSRIQGVNQPQHF,TGCGCCAGCAGCCGGATACAGGGGGTCAATCAGCCCCAGCATTTT
NA,TRBV20-1,TRBJ1-5,NA,CSARRPYSNQPQHF,TGCAGTGCTAGACGGCCATATAGCAATCAGCCCCAGCATTTT
TRBD1,TRBV11-2,TRBJ2-7,NA,CASSSEGTGREQYF,TGTGCCAGCAGCTCGGAGGGGACAGGGAGGGAGCAGTACTTC